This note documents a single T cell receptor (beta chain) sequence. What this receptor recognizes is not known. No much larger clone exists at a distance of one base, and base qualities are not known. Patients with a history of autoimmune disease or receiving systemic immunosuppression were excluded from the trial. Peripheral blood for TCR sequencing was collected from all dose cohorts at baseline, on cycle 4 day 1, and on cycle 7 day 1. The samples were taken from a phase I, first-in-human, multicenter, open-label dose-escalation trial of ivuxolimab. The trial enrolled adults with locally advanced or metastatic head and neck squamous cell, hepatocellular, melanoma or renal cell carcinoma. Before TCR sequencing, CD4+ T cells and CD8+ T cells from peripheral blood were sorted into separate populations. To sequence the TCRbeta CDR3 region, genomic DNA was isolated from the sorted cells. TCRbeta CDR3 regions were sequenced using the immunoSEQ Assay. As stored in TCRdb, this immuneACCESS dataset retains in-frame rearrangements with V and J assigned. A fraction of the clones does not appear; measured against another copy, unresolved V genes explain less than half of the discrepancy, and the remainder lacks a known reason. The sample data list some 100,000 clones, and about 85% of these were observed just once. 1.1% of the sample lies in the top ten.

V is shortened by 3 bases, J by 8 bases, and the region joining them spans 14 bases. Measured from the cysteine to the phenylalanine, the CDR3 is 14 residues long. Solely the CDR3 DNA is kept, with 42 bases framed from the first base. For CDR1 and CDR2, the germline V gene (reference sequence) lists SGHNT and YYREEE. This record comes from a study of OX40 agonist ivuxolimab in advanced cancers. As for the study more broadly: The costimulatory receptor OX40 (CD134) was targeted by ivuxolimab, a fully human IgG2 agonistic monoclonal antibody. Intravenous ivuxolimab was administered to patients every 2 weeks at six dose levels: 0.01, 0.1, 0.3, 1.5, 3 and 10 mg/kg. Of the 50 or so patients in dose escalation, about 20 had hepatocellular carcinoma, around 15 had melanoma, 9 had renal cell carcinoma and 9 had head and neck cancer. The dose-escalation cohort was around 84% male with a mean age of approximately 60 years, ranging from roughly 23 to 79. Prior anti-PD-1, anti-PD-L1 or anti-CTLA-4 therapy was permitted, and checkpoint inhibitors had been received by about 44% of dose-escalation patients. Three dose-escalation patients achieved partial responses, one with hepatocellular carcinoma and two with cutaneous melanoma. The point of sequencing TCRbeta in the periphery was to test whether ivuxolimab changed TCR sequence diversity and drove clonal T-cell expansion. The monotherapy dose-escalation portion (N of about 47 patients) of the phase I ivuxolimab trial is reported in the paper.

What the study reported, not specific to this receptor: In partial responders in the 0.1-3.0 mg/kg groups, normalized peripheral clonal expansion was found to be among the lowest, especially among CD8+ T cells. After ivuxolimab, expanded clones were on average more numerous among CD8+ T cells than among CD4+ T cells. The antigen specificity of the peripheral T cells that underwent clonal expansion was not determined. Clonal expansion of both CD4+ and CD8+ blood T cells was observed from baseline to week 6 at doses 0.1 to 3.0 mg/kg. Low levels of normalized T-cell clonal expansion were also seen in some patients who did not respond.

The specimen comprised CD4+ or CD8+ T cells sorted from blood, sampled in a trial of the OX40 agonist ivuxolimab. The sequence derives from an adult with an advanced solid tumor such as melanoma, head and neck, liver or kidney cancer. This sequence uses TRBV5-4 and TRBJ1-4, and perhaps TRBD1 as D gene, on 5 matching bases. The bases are TGTGCCAGCAGCTCAACCGGGACGGCGGAAAAACTGTTTTTT. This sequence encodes CASSSTGTAEKLFF. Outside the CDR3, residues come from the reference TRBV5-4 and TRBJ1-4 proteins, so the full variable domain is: ETGVTQSPTHLIKTRGQQVTLRCSSQSGHNTVSWYQQALGQGPQFIFQYYREEENGRGNFPPRFSGLQFPNYSSELNVNALELDDSALYLCASSSTGTAEKLFFGSGTQLSVL.